This is a list of T cell receptor beta chains from one sample in a study of glioma-infiltrating T cells. TCRdb re-called the multiplex PCR reads through MiXCR, storing one row per CDR3 protein. This sample has over 80,000 distinct CDR3 sequences, with around 42% found just once. The sequencing input was glioma tissue, nonneoplastic brain tissue, or PBMCs (not recorded which). These receptors were taken from a human donor with low-grade glioma or glioblastoma, undergoing nonglioma brain surgery, or in good health (not recorded which). CDR3s include the opening cysteine and the closing phenylalanine or tryptophan. The D gene is left open where the match is weak. The size field is filled for only some rows; it gives once, few, many or a size class.

>TRBD1|TRBJ2-2|TRBV20-1|many
CSAREMDRGLTGELFF
TGCAGTGCTAGAGAGATGGACAGGGGGTTAACCGGGGAGCTGTTTTTT
>-|TRBJ1-4|TRBV5-5|few
CASSLSANEKLFF
TGTGCCAGCAGCTTGTCGGCTAATGAAAAACTGTTTTTT
>TRBD1|TRBJ2-1|TRBV5-1|-
CASSLGQGASYEQFF
TGTGCCAGCAGCCTGGGACAGGGGGCTTCCTACGAGCAGTTCTTC
>-|TRBJ1-5|TRBV18|many
CASSPQAHQPQHF
TGTGCCAGCTCACCTCAGGCCCATCAGCCCCAGCATTTT
>-|TRBJ2-2|TRBV19|many
CASSIGGRRSEELFF
TGTGCCAGTAGTATAGGCGGCAGGCGATCTGAGGAGCTGTTTTTT
>TRBD1|TRBJ2-7|TRBV5-1|many
CASSRDRWNYEQYF
TGCGCCAGCTCCCGGGACAGGTGGAATTACGAGCAGTACTTC
>-|TRBJ2-3|TRBV20-1|-
CSASPAWGPGGTQYF
TGCAGTGCTAGTCCAGCGTGGGGGCCAGGAGGTACGCAGTATTTT
>TRBD1|TRBJ2-1|TRBV27|many
CASSLGTGDNEQFF
TGTGCCAGCAGTTTGGGGACAGGGGACAATGAGCAGTTCTTC
>-|TRBJ2-3|TRBV7-2|many
CASSRLLGSDTQYF
TGTGCCAGCAGCAGACTACTAGGCTCAGATACGCAGTATTTT
>-|TRBJ1-1|TRBV7-6|many
CASSFAQGNMNTEAFF
TGTGCCAGCAGCTTTGCCCAGGGGAACATGAACACTGAAGCTTTCTTT
>TRBD1|TRBJ1-1|TRBV20-1|many
CSAAPGTGANTEAFF
TGCAGTGCCGCGCCTGGGACAGGGGCGAACACTGAAGCTTTCTTT
>TRBD1|TRBJ2-7|TRBV7-2|-
CASSPRTGASTNSYEQYF
TGTGCCAGCAGCCCTCGGACAGGGGCCTCGACGAACTCCTACGAGCAGTACTTC
>-|TRBJ2-2|TRBV15|-
CATSREKLYAGELFF
TGTGCCACCAGCAGGGAAAAACTTTACGCCGGGGAGCTGTTTTTT
>-|TRBJ2-1|TRBV7-6|many
CASSLAGYAEQFF
TGTGCCAGCAGCTTAGCGGGATACGCTGAGCAGTTCTTC